This T cell receptor beta chain derives from a study of long-term antiretroviral therapy in people with HIV. Findings and limits, study-wide: Blood sampling spanned 2004 to 2017, possibly under older ART regimens.

Researchers secured at least one pre-ART and at least two post-ART PBMC samples from each donor. None of the participants with HIV were treated outside the United States. The CDR3 is 18 amino acids. J lost 5 bases, V lost 4 bases, and 20 bases had no gene match. Germline values: CDR1 SGDLS, CDR2 YYNGEE. In the case of this clone: Its cognate antigen is unknown.

The run of the v3.0 immunoSEQ assay was at survey level. Measured with immunoSEQ multiplex PCR; TCRdb has only the in-frame clones, and not every one. The data show more than 15,000 clones, roughly 80% seen once. The chain uses TRBV9 and TRBJ2-5; 7 positions match TRBD2. This TCR was sampled from a woman in her thirties or forties with HIV. The sample was unsorted PBMCs, taken 2.3 years after starting antiretroviral therapy. As DNA, the CDR3 is TGTGCCAGCAGCCAATTGCGGGGGAGCACAAGGGCTTGCGAGACCCAGTACTTC. Translated: CASSQLRGSTRACETQYF.